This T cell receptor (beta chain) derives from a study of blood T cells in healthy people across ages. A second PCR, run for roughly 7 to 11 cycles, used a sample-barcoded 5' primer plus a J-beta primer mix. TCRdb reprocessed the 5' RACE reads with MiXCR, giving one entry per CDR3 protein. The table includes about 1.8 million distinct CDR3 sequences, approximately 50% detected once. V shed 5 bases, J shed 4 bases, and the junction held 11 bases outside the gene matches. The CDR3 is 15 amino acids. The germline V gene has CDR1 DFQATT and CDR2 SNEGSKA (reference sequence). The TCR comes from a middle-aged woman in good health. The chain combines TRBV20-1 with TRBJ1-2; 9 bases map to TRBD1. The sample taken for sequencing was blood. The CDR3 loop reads CSAESGTGLPYGYTF. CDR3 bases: TGCAGTGCTGAGTCCGGGACAGGGCTTCCCTATGGCTACACCTTC.